Reported below is one T cell receptor (beta chain). Germline V gene lookup returns CDR1 KGHSH and CDR2 LQKENI. Between the trimmed V and J ends, which lost 0 bases and 6 bases, there was a span of 9 bases. This CDR3 is built from 13 residues. The entry originates in a study of blood T cell repertoires in COVID-19. About the research overall: COVID-19 samples from acute and convalescent phases originated in the United States, Italy and Spain. Sample material is recorded as cDNA or gDNA derived from T cells, B-cell-depleted T cells, or PBMCs.

Original handling: Amplification of reference gene primers was used by the study to estimate nucleated cell counts. Repertoires were generated with immunoSEQ multiplex PCR, while TCRdb's copy carries only in-frame clones and drops some. V and J calls and clone size are those listed in that table; D and trimming were worked out from the DNA. The repertoire has about 100,000 clones, around 87% of them found once; the top ten carry around 5.3%. This chain connects TRBV18 to TRBJ2-7, with D perhaps TRBD1 (5 bases). Sequenced: peripheral blood. The clonotype was recovered from a woman in her 50s with COVID-19, enrolled during active disease. CDR3 residues: CASSPPGESEQYF. In DNA form, the CDR3 reads TGTGCCAGCTCACCACCAGGGGAAAGCGAGCAGTACTTC.